This T cell receptor (beta chain) was captured by sequencing in a study of cytomegalovirus exposure and HLA in healthy donors. The study, taken as a whole, reports: Cytomegalovirus-associated status was assigned to around 160 TCR beta chains.

With respect to this clone: Antigen specificity is unknown.

PCR used 60 Vbeta primers and 13 Jbeta primers. In the authors' methods: A later analysis tallied 87 million or so unique TCR beta chains, 10 million to 12 million of them shared. Sequencing used immunoSEQ multiplex PCR; TCRdb keeps in-frame clones, though not all of them. The DNA was the basis for D and trimming; V, J and clone size are from that table. The sample lists approximately 140,000 clones, just under 80% occurring once. Healthy bone marrow donors made up the cohort. V was pared by 1 base and J by 1 base, with 8 bases between. This CDR3 is built from 15 residues. Germline lookup yields CDR1 SGHVS and CDR2 FQNEAQ.

Input material: PBMCs. The clonotype originates from a man aged 25-40 years in good health and CMV-seronegative. The chain has TRBV7-8 and TRBJ1-3; D is uncertain. The CDR3 DNA follows: TGTGCCAGCAGCTTAGTCCTCCGTTCTGGAAACACCATATATTTT. It specifies CASSLVLRSGNTIYF.